These T cell receptor beta chains were read from a single sample in a study of shared T cell receptors in the human thymus. Sequencing was performed with immunoSEQ multiplex PCR; in TCRdb, only in-frame clones are kept and a portion is missing. The sample carries about 380,000 clones, 85% to 95% recorded once. The source material was thymocytes. Source of these receptors: a human donor. Both conserved end residues are part of each CDR3. D genes are given only for firm matches. Clone size, where shown, is once, few, many, or a class for clones that have expanded.

j_call v_call clone_size d_call cdr3_nt cdr3_aa
TRBJ1-3 TRBV29-1 . . TGCAGCGTTGAGGTCGGACGCGCAGGAAACACCATATATTTT CSVEVGRAGNTIYF
TRBJ2-3 TRBV7-3 once . TGTGCCAGCAGCTCCCCCTCGGCTTCCGATACGCAGTATTTT CASSSPSASDTQYF
TRBJ1-1 TRBV6-6 . . TGTGCCAGCAGTTACTCTCGGGGTACGGGCACTGAAGCTTTCTTT CASSYSRGTGTEAFF
TRBJ2-3 TRBV30 . . TGTGCCTTCCTCCCGCCGGGGCAGGTTAGCACAGATACGCAGTATTTT CAFLPPGQVSTDTQYF
TRBJ2-4 TRBV5-1 once . TGCGCCAGCAGCCCGAGATTCCTAGCCAAAAACATTCAGTACTTC CASSPRFLAKNIQYF
TRBJ1-1 TRBV28 . . TGTGCCAGCAGCCCACGGACGACCGGGGCTGAAGCTTTCTTT CASSPRTTGAEAFF
TRBJ2-7 TRBV29-1 . . TGCAGCGTTGATTCGGTTGAGTTCCCCTACGAGCAGTACTTC CSVDSVEFPYEQYF
TRBJ2-7 TRBV28 . . TGTGCCAGCAGTTCGAGACAGGCCTACGAGCAGTACTTC CASSSRQAYEQYF
TRBJ2-1 TRBV6-5 . TRBD2 TGTGCCAGCAGTTCCGCGGGGGGCGCCCACAATGAGCAGTTCTTC CASSSAGGAHNEQFF
TRBJ2-5 TRBV6-5 . . TGTGCCAGCAGTTACCCAGGGGAGACCCAGTACTTC CASSYPGETQYF
TRBJ2-3 TRBV11-2 . . TGTGCCAGCAGCTGGGTGTCCGGTGCGAGCACAGATACGCAGTATTTT CASSWVSGASTDTQYF
TRBJ1-3 TRBV30 . . TGTGCCCGAGAAACCGACGAAAACTCTGGAAACACCATATATTTT CARETDENSGNTIYF
TRBJ2-5 TRBV5-1 . . TGCGCCAGCAGCCTATGGGGGTCGTCCGGAGAAGAGACCCAGTACTTC CASSLWGSSGEETQYF
TRBJ1-2 TRBV7-2 . . TGTGCCAGCAGCCGCTGGACAGCCCCTAACTATGGCTACACCTTC CASSRWTAPNYGYTF
TRBJ1-1 TRBV19 once . TGTGCCAGTAGTATTAGCAGCTACCGTTGGGGCACTGAAGCTTTCTTT CASSISSYRWGTEAFF
TRBJ2-2 TRBV28 . . TGTGCCAGCAGTTGCCCGGGGGAGCTGTTTTTT CASSCPGELFF
TRBJ1-2 TRBV9 . . TGTGCCAGCAGCGTAGATCCAGGAGCAAGGGCAATGGGGGGCTACACCTTC CASSVDPGARAMGGYTF
TRBJ2-3 TRBV14 . TRBD2 TGTGCCAGCAGCCCCGGCCCTAGCGGGGGCACAGATACGCAGTATTTT CASSPGPSGGTDTQYF
TRBJ2-1 TRBV28 . . TGTGCCAGCAGTACGGCTAGCGTTTCCTACAATGAGCAGTTCTTC CASSTASVSYNEQFF
TRBJ2-2 TRBV27 . TRBD2 TGTGCCAGCAGCACCTCCGGGGGGGACACCGGGGAGCTGTTTTTT CASSTSGGDTGELFF
TRBJ2-2 TRBV19 once TRBD2 TGTGCCAGTAGTGAACCCGGGACTAGCGGGAGAACCGGGGAGCTGTTTTTT CASSEPGTSGRTGELFF
TRBJ2-7 TRBV19 . TRBD2 TGTGCCAGTAGTACGGGACTAGCTGTCTACGAGCAGTACTTC CASSTGLAVYEQYF
TRBJ2-7 TRBV7-2 . TRBD2 TGTGCCAGCAACAACATTACTAGCGGGGAGAGCTCCTACGAGCAGTACTTC CASNNITSGESSYEQYF
TRBJ1-5 TRBV25-1 . . TGTGCCAGCAGTGAAGTACACCTTAATCAGCCCCAGCATTTT CASSEVHLNQPQHF
TRBJ2-3 TRBV18 . TRBD2 TGTGCCAGCTCACCAGTTCCGGGGGGACGGTCATTAGATAGCACAGATACGCAGTATTTT CASSPVPGGRSLDSTDTQYF
TRBJ1-5 TRBV11-2 . TRBD1 TGTGCCAGCAGCTTATTGCCGCCGACTGGGACAGGGCGACCTCAGCCCCAGCATTTT CASSLLPPTGTGRPQPQHF
TRBJ2-1 TRBV9 . . TGTGCCAGCAGCGTAGCTGGCAGCGGCCGATACAATGAGCAGTTCTTC CASSVAGSGRYNEQFF
TRBJ2-5 TRBV6-5 . TRBD1 TGTGCCAGCAGTGCCGACCGGGACAGCGGCGAGACCCAGTACTTC CASSADRDSGETQYF